The 32 T cell receptor beta chains below all came from one sample that was sequenced in a study of T cell repertoires in cytomegalovirus infection. Which antigens these TCRs recognize remains unknown. TCRdb passed the reads through MiXCR, listing each CDR3 protein once. The sample has around 50,000 distinct CDR3 sequences; around a fifth are singletons. Specimen: CD8+ T cells from cultured PBMCs, collected from culture after CMV antigen stimulation. The receptors were sampled from a human donor in good health (CMV status not recorded). Some clones in this sample may be carry-over from other donors' samples.

This chain links TRBV12-3 or TRBV12-4 with TRBJ2-7; D remains unclear. The CDR3 runs to 13 residues. Trimming left V 1 base short and J 2 bases short, with 6 bases between. The DNA for the CDR3 is TGTGCCAGCAGTTTAGTTACAACCTACGAGCAGTACTTC. Translating gives CASSLVTTYEQYF.

V gene TRBV4-1 combines with J gene TRBJ2-7; tentative D call: TRBD1 (6 bases). The CDR3 runs 13 residues. Germline CDR1 is MGHRA and CDR2 is YSYEKL. Between the trimmed V and J ends, which lost 3 bases and 5 bases, there was a span of 11 bases. The CDR3: CASSQFQGNEQYF. CDR3 coding DNA: TGCGCCAGCAGCCAGTTTCAGGGGAACGAGCAGTACTTC.

Regarding this clonotype: One end of the junction fails to match germline, which may point to a read error. This sequence joins TRBV5-1 and TRBJ2-4; either TRBD1 or TRBD2 may fit D (6 bases each). The CDR3 totals 19 residues. Germline V CDR1 and CDR2: SGHRS, YFSETQ. Here the CDR3 reads CASPETPGEVRTTKNSQYF. CDR3 DNA: TGCGCCAGCCCTGAAACTCCAGGGGAGGTAAGGACGACCAAAAACAGTCAGTACTTC.

The sample holds a few counts of this clonotype. The V call is TRBV7-9, the J call TRBJ2-7; D is perhaps TRBD2 (6 bases). From germline, CDR1 is SEHNR and CDR2 FQNEAQ (reference sequence). Trimming removed 5 bases at V and 1 base at J, with 18 bases between. The CDR3 is made up of 16 amino acids. The CDR3 sequence: CASSPQSGRRSYEQYF. In nucleotides, the CDR3 is TGTGCCAGCAGCCCGCAATCCGGGAGACGATCCTACGAGCAGTACTTC.

As DNA, the CDR3 is TGTGCCAGCAGCCCGGGGACTAGATCAGATACGCAGTATTTT. It yields the protein CASSPGTRSDTQYF. This chain uses TRBV27 with TRBJ2-3; 8 nucleotides agree with TRBD2. With V trimmed by 6 bases and J by 4 bases, 6 bases remained unmatched. The CDR3 runs to 14 residues. Germline V gene data show CDR1 as MNHEY and CDR2 as SMNVEV (reference sequence).

The chain combines TRBV28 with TRBJ2-5; D possibly corresponds to TRBD1 (5 bases). The germline V gene encodes CDR1 MDHEN and CDR2 SYDVKM. The CDR3 is made up of 15 amino acids. V lost 2 bases and J lost 1, with 11 bases in between. CDR3 nucleotide sequence: TGTGCCAGCAGTTTAAGGAGACAGCTCCAAGAGACCCAGTACTTC. As protein: CASSLRRQLQETQYF.

This sequence joins TRBV13 and TRBJ2-4; weak D call: TRBD2 (6 bases). This CDR3 is built from 12 residues. The germline gives CDR1 PRHDT, CDR2 FYEKMQ (reference sequence). Trimming took 4 bases from V and 7 from J, leaving 8 bases between them. CDR3 coding DNA: TGTGCCAGCAGCTCGGGGGAGAACATTCAGTACTTC. Translating it yields CASSSGENIQYF.

The J gene is TRBJ2-7, the V gene TRBV7-2; D gene ambiguous. The CDR3 consists of 13 residues. Germline V gene data show CDR1 as SGHTA and CDR2 as FQGNSA. The germline V and J ends were trimmed by 5 bases and 5 bases, with 13 bases remaining between them. CDR3 protein: CASSAPWVDEQYF. The CDR3 coding sequence is TGTGCCAGCAGCGCCCCGTGGGTAGACGAGCAGTACTTC. The variable domain in full, completed from reference TRBV7-2 and TRBJ2-7, reads GAGVSQSPSNKVTEKGKDVELRCDPISGHTALYWYRQSLGQGLEFLIYFQGNSAPDKSGLPSDRFSAERTGGSVSTLTIQRTQQEDSAVYLCASSAPWVDEQYFGPGTRLTVT.

This clonotype was counted a few times. The chain combines TRBV4-1 with TRBJ2-3; D is possibly TRBD1 (6 bases). This CDR3 has 16 amino acids. V lost 0 bases to trimming and J lost 4 bases, with 14 bases between them. CDR1 MGHRA and CDR2 YSYEKL come from the germline V gene. The chain's CDR3 is CASSQDSRGVADTQYF. CDR3 sequence (DNA): TGCGCCAGCAGCCAAGATAGCAGGGGTGTAGCAGATACGCAGTATTTT.

This clonotype was seen more than once but under ten times. This chain uses TRBV6-6 with TRBJ1-1; no clear D gene. The length of the CDR3 is 14 residues. Germline assignment: CDR1 MNHNY and CDR2 SVGAGI (reference sequence). The germline V and J ends were trimmed by 3 bases and 3 bases, with 11 bases remaining between them. CDR3: CASSYSREHTEAFF. In nucleotides, the CDR3 is TGTGCCAGCAGTTATAGTCGGGAGCACACTGAAGCTTTCTTT.

V and J are TRBV13 and TRBJ2-1; no reliable D call. The CDR3 runs 15 residues. V shed 0 bases and J shed 2 bases, with 8 bases lying between them. The germline V gene has CDR1 PRHDT and CDR2 FYEKMQ (reference sequence). As DNA, the CDR3 is TGTGCCAGCAGCTTAGGTAAGATGGCCTACAATGAGCAGTTCTTC. As protein: CASSLGKMAYNEQFF.

CDR3: CASSPYGGGQPQHF. CDR3 nucleotides: TGTGCCAGCAGCCCCTACGGTGGTGGGCAGCCCCAGCATTTT. The chain uses TRBV7-2 and TRBJ1-5; no firm D call. There are 14 residues in the CDR3. Trimming took off 5 bases at V and 7 bases at J, with 15 bases between the two ends. The germline gives CDR1 SGHTA, CDR2 FQGNSA.

The CDR3, as DNA: TGTGCCAGTAGTATGACTAGCGGGAGTCGGGAGCAGTTCTTC. Translating it yields CASSMTSGSREQFF. The chain uses TRBV19 and TRBJ2-1, with 12 bases lining up with TRBD2. V lost 3 bases, J lost 10 bases, and 4 bases stayed unmatched. The CDR3 runs to 14 residues. Per germline, CDR1 LNHDA and CDR2 SQIVND (reference sequence). Filled out from reference TRBV19 and TRBJ2-1, the complete variable domain reads DGGITQSPKYLFRKEGQNVTLSCEQNLNHDAMYWYRQDPGQGLRLIYYSQIVNDFQKGDIAEGYSVSREKKESFPLTVTSAQKNPTAFYLCASSMTSGSREQFFGPGTRLTVL.

This clonotype was found a few times. The chain has TRBV19 and TRBJ2-1; 7 nucleotides agree with TRBD1. Per germline, CDR1 LNHDA and CDR2 SQIVND (reference sequence). Trimming at V came to 8 bases and at J to 0 bases, leaving 4 bases not matched to a gene. The CDR3 has 14 amino acids. The DNA for the CDR3 is TGTGCCAGTTTCGGGACAGACTCCTACAATGAGCAGTTCTTC. This sequence encodes CASFGTDSYNEQFF.

This clonotype is deemed medium-sized (0.01 to 0.1%). The chain links TRBV7-8 to TRBJ2-5; no reliable D call. Deletions cut 2 bases from V and 0 bases from J, with 10 bases between. CDR1 is SGHVS and CDR2 is FQNEAQ in the germline V gene. This CDR3 is 15 amino acids long. CDR3 DNA: TGTGCCAGCAGCTTAACGAAGAACGACCAAGAGACCCAGTACTTC. Amino acids: CASSLTKNDQETQYF.

A single count supports this clonotype. This chain joins TRBV29-1 and TRBJ1-3; perhaps TRBD1 as D (6 bases). This CDR3 region has 13 residues. V shed 3 bases and J shed 4 bases, with 10 bases lying between them. From germline, CDR1 is SQVTM and CDR2 ANQGSEA. The CDR3 reads CSVDEGVGNTIYF. The CDR3 DNA sequence: TGCAGCGTTGACGAGGGGGTCGGAAACACCATATATTTT.

The rearrangement links TRBV7-9 to TRBJ2-1; D unclear. CDR1 is SEHNR, CDR2 FQNEAQ, per germline (reference sequence). The CDR3 consists of 19 residues. The ends were cut back, 5 bases at V and 0 bases at J, with 23 bases in the middle. The DNA for the CDR3 is TGTGCCAGCAGCGAACCGGCGGTTGGATTCGAGAGCTCCTACAATGAGCAGTTCTTC. The encoded protein is CASSEPAVGFESSYNEQFF.

The rearrangement uses TRBV4-2 and TRBJ1-1; D unclear. Germline V lookup: CDR1 LGHNA, CDR2 YNFKEQ. This CDR3 comprises 16 residues. V was cut by 4 bases and J by 1 base, with 16 bases left in between. For the CDR3, the DNA is TGTGCCAGCAGCCGCAACCTTGACCCTCCGAACACTGAAGCTTTCTTT. Amino acid sequence: CASSRNLDPPNTEAFF.

This clonotype was counted a few times. The chain links TRBV7-3 to TRBJ1-5; D not resolved. This CDR3 is built from 13 residues. Germline V gene sequence: CDR1 SGHTA, CDR2 FQGTGA. The V end was cut by 5 bases, the J end by 3 bases, with 8 bases between. The DNA for the CDR3 is TGTGCCAGCAGCGAGGATATCAATCAGCCCCAGCATTTT. Protein sequence: CASSEDINQPQHF.

The chain couples TRBV15 to TRBJ1-1; D not certain. CDR1 and CDR2 from the germline V gene are LNHNV and YYDKDF (reference sequence). V was clipped by 0 bases and J by 3 bases, with 5 bases between them. The CDR3 loop spans 13 amino acids. CDR3 residues: CATSREGDTEAFF. The CDR3 DNA sequence: TGTGCCACCAGCAGAGAGGGAGACACTGAAGCTTTCTTT.

The chain carries TRBV7-2 and TRBJ2-3; 7 nucleotides align to TRBD1. The CDR3 covers 16 residues. The germline CDR1 and CDR2 sequences are SGHTA and FQGNSA. The ends lost 4 bases at V and 4 bases at J; junction bases unmatched: 11. The CDR3, as DNA: TGTGCCAGCAGCTCCTCCGTGACAGGGTGGGCAGATACGCAGTATTTT. Translated: CASSSSVTGWADTQYF.

This clonotype was seen more than once but under ten times. V and J are TRBV7-8 and TRBJ1-5; tentative D call: TRBD1 (5 bases). This CDR3 contains 15 residues. CDR1 is SGHVS, CDR2 FQNEAQ, per germline. The V and J ends lost 5 bases and 2 bases respectively, with 13 bases between them. CDR3 loop: CASSPFQGGNQPQHF. The DNA for the CDR3 is TGTGCCAGCAGCCCCTTCCAGGGTGGCAATCAGCCCCAGCATTTT.

This chain connects TRBV27 to TRBJ1-1, with a weak D call TRBD1 (6 bases). Germline V gene lookup returns CDR1 MNHEY and CDR2 SMNVEV (reference sequence). The V and J ends lost 4 bases and 4 bases respectively, with 10 bases between them. CDR3 length: 13 amino acids. The CDR3 DNA is TGTGCCAGCAGTTCGGGGGGCGGCACTGAAGCTTTCTTT. Protein sequence: CASSSGGGTEAFF.

The sample holds a few counts of this clonotype. The chain carries TRBV7-8 and TRBJ1-1; D not resolved. Deletions cut 5 bases from V and 3 bases from J, with 16 bases between. The CDR3 has 15 residues. Germline-derived CDR1 and CDR2 are SGHVS and FQNEAQ. CDR3: CASSLRRSVDTEAFF. The CDR3 DNA is TGTGCCAGCAGCCTCCGACGGTCTGTTGACACTGAAGCTTTCTTT. Full variable domain (outside the CDR3, taken from reference TRBV7-8 and TRBJ1-1): GAGVSQSPRYKVAKRGQDVALRCDPISGHVSLFWYQQALGQGPEFLTYFQNEAQLDKSGLPSDRFFAERPEGSVSTLKIQRTQQEDSAVYLCASSLRRSVDTEAFFGQGTRLTVV.

This chain joins TRBV6-2 or TRBV6-3 and TRBJ2-1, with 8 bases fitting TRBD2. Germline-derived CDR1 and CDR2 are MNHEY and SVGEGT. V was pared by 7 bases and J by 4 bases, with 6 bases of the junction left unmatched. The CDR3 runs 14 residues. The chain's CDR3 is CASTQTSAYNEQFF. As DNA, the CDR3 is TGTGCCAGCACACAGACTAGCGCATACAATGAGCAGTTCTTC.

This clonotype was observed a handful of times. The gene calls are TRBV6-2 or TRBV6-3 and TRBJ2-7, with a possible D match to TRBD2 (6 bases). The CDR3 extends over 14 amino acids. The germline V and J ends were trimmed by 0 bases and 2 bases, with 8 bases remaining between them. The V gene's germline CDR1 is MNHEY and CDR2 SVGEGT. CDR3 in amino acids: CASSYSGTPYEQYF. Here the CDR3 DNA reads TGTGCCAGCAGTTACTCAGGGACTCCCTACGAGCAGTACTTC.

This clonotype was counted only a few times. V gene TRBV15 combines with J gene TRBJ2-7; D unclear. CDR1 and CDR2 from the germline V gene are LNHNV and YYDKDF (reference sequence). The CDR3 has 14 residues. The V and J ends lost 5 bases and 0 bases respectively, with 11 bases between them. CDR3 sequence reads: CATSLTFSSYEQYF. Written as DNA, the CDR3 is TGTGCCACCAGCCTTACGTTTAGCTCCTACGAGCAGTACTTC. Filled out from reference TRBV15 and TRBJ2-7, the complete variable domain reads DAMVIQNPRYQVTQFGKPVTLSCSQTLNHNVMYWYQQKSSQAPKLLFHYYDKDFNNEADTPDNFQSRRPNTSFCFLDIRSPGLGDTAMYLCATSLTFSSYEQYFGPGTRLTVT.

The chain is built from TRBV12-3 or TRBV12-4 and TRBJ1-3, with D unclear. V was clipped by 3 bases and J by 3 bases, with 9 bases between them. The CDR3 covers 14 residues. CDR3 protein: CASSFVQFGNTIYF. The CDR3 DNA reads as TGTGCCAGCAGTTTTGTACAATTTGGAAACACCATATATTTT.

The chain has TRBV27 and TRBJ2-1; D is perhaps TRBD2 (6 bases). This CDR3 spans 16 amino acids. V was cut by 5 bases and J by 7 bases, with 21 bases left in between. Germline CDR1 reads MNHEY; CDR2 reads SMNVEV (reference sequence). The CDR3 DNA is TGTGCCAGCAGTGTTACTAGCTCCTCTTGGTGGAATGAGCAGTTCTTC. Its protein product is CASSVTSSSWWNEQFF.

In this sample, this clonotype turned up a few times. The chain joins TRBV7-9 to TRBJ2-1, with 9 bases fitting TRBD1. V dropped 5 bases and J dropped 0; count of bases not matched to a gene: 8. The CDR3 totals 17 residues. Germline CDR1 and CDR2: SEHNR and FQNEAQ (reference sequence). Here the CDR3 DNA reads TGTGCCAGCAGCACCAGGGACAGGGTGGGCTCCTACAATGAGCAGTTCTTC. It codes for CASSTRDRVGSYNEQFF.

This clonotype was observed a handful of times. V and J are TRBV29-1 and TRBJ1-4; 7 bases match TRBD1. The ends lost 4 bases at V and 7 bases at J; junction bases unmatched: 12. This CDR3 spans 15 amino acids. Germline-derived CDR1 and CDR2 are SQVTM and ANQGSEA. The CDR3 is CSVAFERGLSEKLFF. DNA for the CDR3: TGCAGCGTTGCATTCGAAAGGGGGCTAAGTGAAAAACTGTTTTTT. The variable domain in full, completed from reference TRBV29-1 and TRBJ1-4, reads SAVISQKPSRDICQRGTSLTIQCQVDSQVTMMFWYRQQPGQSLTLIATANQGSEATYESGFVIDKFPISRPNLTFSTLTVSNMSPEDSSIYLCSVAFERGLSEKLFFGSGTQLSVL.

The chain combines TRBV13 with TRBJ1-1; D not resolved. The germline gives CDR1 PRHDT, CDR2 FYEKMQ (reference sequence). The CDR3 runs to 13 residues. V gave up 3 bases and J gave up 4 bases, with 9 bases separating them. The CDR3 here is CASSFGRVTEAFF. CDR3 bases: TGTGCCAGCAGCTTCGGACGGGTCACTGAAGCTTTCTTT.